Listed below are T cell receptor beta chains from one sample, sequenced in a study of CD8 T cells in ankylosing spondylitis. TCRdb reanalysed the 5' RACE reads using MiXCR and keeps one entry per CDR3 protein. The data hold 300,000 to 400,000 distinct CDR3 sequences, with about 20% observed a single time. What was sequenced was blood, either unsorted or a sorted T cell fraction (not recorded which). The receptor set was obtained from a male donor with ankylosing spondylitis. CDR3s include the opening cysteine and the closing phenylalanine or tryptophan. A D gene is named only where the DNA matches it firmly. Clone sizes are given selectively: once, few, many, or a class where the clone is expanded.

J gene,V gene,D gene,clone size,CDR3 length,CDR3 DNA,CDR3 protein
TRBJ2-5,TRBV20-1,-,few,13,TGCAGTGCGGAGGTGGGGCTATCGGAGACCCAGTACTTC,CSAEVGLSETQYF
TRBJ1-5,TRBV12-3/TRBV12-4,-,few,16,TGTGCCAGCAGTTTAGGGAAGGGTGGCAGCAATCAGCCCCAGCATTTT,CASSLGKGGSNQPQHF
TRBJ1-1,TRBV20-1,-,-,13,TGCAGTGGCACAGTCCGGGGAAACACTGAAGCTTTCTTT,CSGTVRGNTEAFF
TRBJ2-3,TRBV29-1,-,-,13,TGCAGCGTTGAAGATGGGGGCCCAGATACGCAGTATTTT,CSVEDGGPDTQYF
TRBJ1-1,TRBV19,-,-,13,TGTGCCTCCTCGCCCAGGGAATCGACTGAAGCTTTCTTT,CASSPRESTEAFF
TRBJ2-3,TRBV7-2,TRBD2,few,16,TGTGCCAGCAGCTTAGCGTCGGGGGGAGGCTCAGATACGCAGTATTTT,CASSLASGGGSDTQYF
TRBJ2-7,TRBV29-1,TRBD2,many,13,TGCAGCGTCAGACTAGCGGGAGGGTACGAGCAGTACTTC,CSVRLAGGYEQYF
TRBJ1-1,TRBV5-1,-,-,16,TGCGCCAGCCGACCCGGAGGGGGGGCGAGTAACACTGAAGCTTTCTTT,CASRPGGGASNTEAFF
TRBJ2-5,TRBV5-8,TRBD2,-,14,TGTGCCAGTGGGTGGAGCGGGAGACGGGAGACCCAGTACTTC,CASGWSGRRETQYF
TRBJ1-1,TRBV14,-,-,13,TGTGCCAGCAGCCAGAGCAGGAACACTGAAGCTTTCTTT,CASSQSRNTEAFF
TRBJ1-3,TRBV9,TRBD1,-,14,TGTGCCAGCAGCGAGGGGGCGGGAGGAAACACCATATATTTT,CASSEGAGGNTIYF
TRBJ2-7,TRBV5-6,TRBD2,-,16,TGTGCCAGCAGCCCCCTGGCTAGCGGGGACTCCTACGAGCAGTACTTC,CASSPLASGDSYEQYF
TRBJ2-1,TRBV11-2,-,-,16,TGTGCCAGCAGCTTAGAGAGGGGGGGATTCTACAATGAGCAGTTCTTC,CASSLERGGFYNEQFF
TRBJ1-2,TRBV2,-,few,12,TGTGCCAGCAGTGACGACCGTTATGGCTACACCTTC,CASSDDRYGYTF
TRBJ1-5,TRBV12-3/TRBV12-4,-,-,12,TGTGCCAGCAGCAGACCCCCCCAGCCCCAGCATTTT,CASSRPPQPQHF
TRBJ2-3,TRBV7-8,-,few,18,TGTGCCAGCAGCTTAGGAGCCCGGTCTAGTTGGGGCACAGATACGCAGTATTTT,CASSLGARSSWGTDTQYF
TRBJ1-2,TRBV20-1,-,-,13,TGCAGTGCTAGAGTGACGGGGAACTATGGCTACACCTTC,CSARVTGNYGYTF
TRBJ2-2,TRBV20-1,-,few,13,TGCAGCGGAAGGCGGACGAACACCGGGGAGCTGTTTTTT,CSGRRTNTGELFF
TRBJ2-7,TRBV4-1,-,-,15,TGCGCCAGCAGCCAAGATCAGGCGCGAGCCTACGAGCAGTACTTC,CASSQDQARAYEQYF
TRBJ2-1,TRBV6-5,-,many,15,TGTGCCAGCAGTTACAAGCCCGACTCCTACAATGAGCAGTTCTTC,CASSYKPDSYNEQFF
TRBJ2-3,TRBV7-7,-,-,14,TGTGCTAGCAGCTTAGATGGGCGGGGAGATACGCAGTATTTT,CASSLDGRGDTQYF
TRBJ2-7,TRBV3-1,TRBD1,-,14,TGTGCCAGCAGCGGTTGGCAGGGGGCTCGGGAGCAGTACTTC,CASSGWQGAREQYF
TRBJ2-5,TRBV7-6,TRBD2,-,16,TGTGCCAGCAGCGACTACTTTGGGAGGGAAGGAGAGACCCAGTACTTC,CASSDYFGREGETQYF
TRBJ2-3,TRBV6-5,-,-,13,TGTGCCAGCAGTTACTCGGGAATTGATACGCAGTATTTT,CASSYSGIDTQYF
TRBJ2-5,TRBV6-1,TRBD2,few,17,TGTGCCAGCAGTACCATGGGACTAGCGGGAGGGGGAGAGACCCAGTACTTC,CASSTMGLAGGGETQYF
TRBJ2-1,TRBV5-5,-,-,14,TGTGCCAGCAGCTTGACGGAGACCTACAATGAGCAGTTCTTC,CASSLTETYNEQFF
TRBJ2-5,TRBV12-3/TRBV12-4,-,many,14,TGTGCCAGCAGTTTAGCCCTAGGGGGAGAGACCCAGTACTTC,CASSLALGGETQYF
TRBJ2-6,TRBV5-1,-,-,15,TGCGCCAGCAGCTTGGAGGGGTCTGGGGCCAACGTCCTGACTTTC,CASSLEGSGANVLTF
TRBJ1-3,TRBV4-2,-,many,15,TGTGCCAGCAGCCAAGATGGTCACATAGGAAACACCATATATTTT,CASSQDGHIGNTIYF
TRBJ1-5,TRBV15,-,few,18,TGTGCCACCAGCAGCCGGCTAACAGGCTTCACAGGCAATCAGCCCCAGCATTTT,CATSSRLTGFTGNQPQHF
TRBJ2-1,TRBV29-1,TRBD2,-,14,TGCAGCGCCGCTCGGGGACTAGCGGGAGTAGAGCAGTTCTTC,CSAARGLAGVEQFF
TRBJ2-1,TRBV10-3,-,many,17,TGTGCCATCAGTGCCGTAGTAAAGAGCCCCGGGTACAATGAGCAGTTCTTC,CAISAVVKSPGYNEQFF
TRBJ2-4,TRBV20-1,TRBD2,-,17,TGCAGTGCTAGTCCGCCCCAAGCGGGAGCGGTGAAAAACATTCAGTACTTC,CSASPPQAGAVKNIQYF
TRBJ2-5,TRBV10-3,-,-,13,TGTGCCATCAGTGTGGGCGCGCAAGAGACCCAGTACTTC,CAISVGAQETQYF
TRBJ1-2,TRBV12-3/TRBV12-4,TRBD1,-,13,TGTGCCGCCACCGCAGGGGGCATTTATGGCTACACCTTC,CAATAGGIYGYTF
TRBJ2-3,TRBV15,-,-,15,TGTGCCACCAGCAGAGATCGGGGGGCGCAGGATACGCAGTATTTT,CATSRDRGAQDTQYF
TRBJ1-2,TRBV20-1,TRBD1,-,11,TGCAGTGGACAGGGGCCCTATGGCTACACCTTC,CSGQGPYGYTF
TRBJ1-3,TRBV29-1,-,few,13,TGCAGCGTTGAGGAGGCGGTGGGAAACACCATATATTTT,CSVEEAVGNTIYF
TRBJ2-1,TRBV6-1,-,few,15,TGTGCCAGCAGGCCGACTAGGGGTATCGACAATGAGCAGTTCTTC,CASRPTRGIDNEQFF
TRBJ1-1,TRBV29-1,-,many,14,TGCAGCGCTACAGCCCTGACAGCGAACACTGAAGCTTTCTTT,CSATALTANTEAFF
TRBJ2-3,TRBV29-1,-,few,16,TGCAGCGTTGCAAGTCAGTGGGAGCGAGGCACAGATACGCAGTATTTT,CSVASQWERGTDTQYF
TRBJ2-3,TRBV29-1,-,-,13,TGCAGCGTTGGAGGGTACAGCACAGATACGCAGTATTTT,CSVGGYSTDTQYF
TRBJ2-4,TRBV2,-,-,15,TGTGCCAGCAGTCCCTACCCCCTAGCCAAAAACATTCAGTACTTC,CASSPYPLAKNIQYF
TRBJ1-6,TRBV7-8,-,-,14,TGTGCCAGCAGTACCGGGAGCCCCAATTCACCCCTCCACTTT,CASSTGSPNSPLHF
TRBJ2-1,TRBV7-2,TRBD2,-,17,TGTGCCAGCAGCTTAGCACTAGCGGGTTCTCCCTACAATGAGCAGTTCTTC,CASSLALAGSPYNEQFF
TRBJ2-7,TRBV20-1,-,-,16,TGCAGTGCTAGGGATTACAGGGAATTAGGCTCCTACGAGCAGTACTTC,CSARDYRELGSYEQYF
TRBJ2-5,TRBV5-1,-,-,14,TGCGCCAGCAGCTTGGTTGCGACACCAGAGACCCAGTACTTC,CASSLVATPETQYF
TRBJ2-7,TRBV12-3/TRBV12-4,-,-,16,TGTGCCAGCAGTTTAAGCAGGCGGTTCACCTCCTACGAGCAGTACTTC,CASSLSRRFTSYEQYF
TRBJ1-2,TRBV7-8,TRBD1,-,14,TGTGCCAGCAGCCCCGGACAGGCTCTGGGCGGCTACACCTTC,CASSPGQALGGYTF
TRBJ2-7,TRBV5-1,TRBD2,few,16,TGCGCCAGCAGCCGGGAGGGGACTAGCGGGAGTTACGAGCAGTACTTC,CASSREGTSGSYEQYF